The following is a TCR beta chain sequence with its context. This entry belongs to a study of blood T cell repertoires in COVID-19. The protocol was immunoSEQ multiplex PCR, while the TCRdb copy is restricted to in-frame clones and leaves out a portion. The data contain 110,000 to 150,000 clones, under 90% of them singletons. V lost 4 bases to trimming and J lost 3 bases; unmatched junction nucleotides: 3. Germline V gene sequence: CDR1 LGHDT, CDR2 YNNKEL (reference sequence). This CDR3 has 14 amino acids. Sequencing was performed on peripheral blood. The rearrangement joins TRBV3-1 (or the pseudogene TRBV3-2) to TRBJ1-5; 7 bases fit TRBD1. The TCR comes from a human donor in a cohort sampled during active COVID-19. The CDR3 protein is CASSLTGDNQPQHF. The CDR3 DNA follows: TGTGCCAGCAGCCTAACAGGGGACAATCAGCCCCAGCATTTT.